A selection of T cell receptor beta chains follows, all from one sample in a study of blood T cell repertoires in COVID-19. Here immunoSEQ multiplex PCR was the method, and the copy in TCRdb shows in-frame clones only, minus some. In the table there are about 250,000 clones, around four fifths of which are singletons. The sequenced sample consisted of peripheral blood. These receptor sequences come from a man older than 75 with acute or convalescent COVID-19. CDR3s include the opening cysteine and the closing phenylalanine or tryptophan. D genes are given only for firm matches. The listing skips clone size in some rows; elsewhere it reads once, few, many or a size class.

>TRBJ2-7|TRBV29-1|NA|TRBD1
CSARQGETGPYEQYF
TGCAGCGCCAGGCAGGGGGAAACGGGTCCCTACGAGCAGTACTTC
>TRBJ1-1|TRBV6-5|NA|NA
CASRLDRSLTEAFF
TGTGCCAGCAGACTCGACAGAAGCCTCACTGAAGCTTTCTTT
>TRBJ1-3|TRBV7-9|NA|NA
CASSLRSGRLSSGNTIYF
TGTGCCAGCAGCTTAAGGAGTGGCCGGCTTAGCTCTGGAAACACCATATATTTT
>TRBJ1-4|TRBV5-1|once|NA
CASSLGQGYEKLFF
TGCGCCAGCAGCTTGGGTCAGGGCTATGAAAAACTGTTTTTT
>TRBJ2-1|TRBV28|NA|TRBD1
CASRSGTGHYNEQFF
TGTGCCAGCAGGAGCGGGACAGGGCACTACAATGAGCAGTTCTTC
>TRBJ2-1|TRBV5-1|NA|TRBD1
CASSRRDRMYNEQFF
TGCGCCAGCAGCCGTCGGGACAGGATGTACAATGAGCAGTTCTTC
>TRBJ2-7|TRBV7-2|NA|NA
CASSARGLGQTYEQYF
TGTGCCAGCAGCGCTAGGGGTCTGGGCCAAACCTACGAGCAGTACTTC
>TRBJ2-7|TRBV10-3|NA|TRBD1
CAISGAGGYEQYF
TGTGCCATCAGTGGGGCAGGGGGCTACGAGCAGTACTTC
>TRBJ1-2|TRBV5-1|once|NA
CASSLAGQPPGYTF
TGCGCCAGCAGCTTGGCCGGACAGCCCCCTGGCTACACCTTC
>TRBJ1-5|TRBV5-1|NA|NA
CASSLGPNQPQHF
TGCGCCAGCAGCTTGGGGCCCAATCAGCCCCAGCATTTT
>TRBJ2-7|TRBV5-1|few|NA
CASSAGQLSGEQYF
TGCGCCAGCAGCGCTGGACAGCTCTCCGGCGAGCAGTACTTC
>TRBJ1-6|TRBV9|NA|NA
CASSVVGQTNSPLHF
TGTGCCAGCAGCGTAGTAGGACAGACTAATTCACCCCTCCACTTT
>TRBJ2-5|TRBV19|NA|TRBD2
CASTPGVGGRETQYF
TGTGCCAGTACCCCTGGGGTGGGGGGGAGAGAGACCCAGTACTTC
>TRBJ1-6|TRBV27|NA|TRBD1
CASSPQQGTNSPLHF
TGTGCCAGCAGTCCGCAACAGGGGACGAATTCACCCCTCCACTTT
>TRBJ2-5|TRBV19|few|NA
CASSSESAGPGSQYF
TGTGCCAGTAGTTCTGAATCGGCGGGCCCTGGGTCCCAGTACTTC
>TRBJ1-2|TRBV6-5|NA|NA
CASSYSRVGFGYTF
TGTGCCAGCAGTTACTCGCGGGTTGGATTTGGCTACACCTTC
>TRBJ1-2|TRBV5-4|NA|TRBD1
CASSLQGPQAYTF
TGTGCCAGCAGCTTACAGGGGCCCCAGGCCTACACCTTC
>TRBJ2-1|TRBV5-1|NA|TRBD2
CASSPGLAGGGEQFF
TGCGCCAGCAGCCCCGGACTAGCGGGAGGAGGGGAGCAGTTCTTC
>TRBJ2-7|TRBV28|NA|TRBD2
CASSRRLAGAFEQYF
TGTGCCAGCAGTCGACGACTAGCGGGAGCCTTCGAGCAGTACTTC
>TRBJ2-7|TRBV30|NA|NA
CACLAGSYEQYF
TGTGCCTGCTTAGCTGGCTCCTACGAGCAGTACTTC
>TRBJ2-7|TRBV5-1|NA|NA
CASSSVTSSYEQYF
TGCGCCAGCAGCTCCGTGACTAGTTCCTACGAGCAGTACTTC
>TRBJ2-7|TRBV28|NA|NA
CATRQTVSYEQYF
TGTGCCACGAGACAGACCGTCTCCTACGAGCAGTACTTC
>TRBJ1-3|TRBV5-5|NA|NA
CASSWNQGITGNTIYF
TGTGCCAGCAGCTGGAACCAGGGGATAACTGGAAACACCATATATTTT
>TRBJ2-6|TRBV2|NA|NA
CASTSGQGLSGANVLTF
TGTGCCAGCACTTCGGGGCAGGGACTTTCTGGGGCCAACGTCCTGACTTTC
>TRBJ1-5|TRBV2|NA|TRBD1
CASSDDRGLRSNQPQHF
TGTGCCAGCAGCGATGACAGGGGGCTCCGGAGCAATCAGCCCCAGCATTTT
>TRBJ1-4|TRBV20-1|NA|NA
CSARRVEKLFF
TGCAGTGCTAGACGGGTGGAAAAACTGTTTTTT
>TRBJ2-7|TRBV2|NA|NA
CASRGDSYEQYF
TGTGCCAGCAGGGGAGACTCCTACGAGCAGTACTTC
>TRBJ1-1|TRBV6-5|once|TRBD1
CASRVDRFNTEAFF
TGTGCCAGCAGGGTGGACAGGTTTAACACTGAAGCTTTCTTT
>TRBJ2-2|TRBV5-4|NA|NA
CASSYPTGGQPGELFF
TGTGCCAGCAGCTACCCCACGGGGGGCCAACCCGGGGAGCTGTTTTTT
>TRBJ1-1|TRBV2|once|NA
CASSDRAYGSTEAFF
TGTGCCAGCAGTGACAGGGCTTATGGTAGTACTGAAGCTTTCTTT
>TRBJ2-7|TRBV4-2|NA|TRBD2
CASSQDRGTSGRGREQYF
TGTGCCAGCAGCCAAGATCGGGGGACTAGCGGGAGAGGGCGCGAGCAGTACTTC
>TRBJ2-7|TRBV3-1/TRBV3-2|NA|TRBD2
CASSHSGSRSYEQYF
TGTGCCAGCAGCCATAGCGGGAGCCGCTCCTACGAGCAGTACTTC
>TRBJ2-1|TRBV7-3|NA|NA
CASRPRGRDNEQFF
TGTGCCAGCAGACCTAGGGGGAGGGACAATGAGCAGTTCTTC
>TRBJ2-7|TRBV5-5|NA|TRBD1
CASSLQGALGYEQYF
TGTGCCAGCAGTTTACAGGGGGCTTTAGGGTACGAGCAGTACTTC
>TRBJ1-3|TRBV10-1|once|NA
CASCQRLSSGNTIYF
TGCGCCAGCTGCCAGAGACTCAGCTCTGGAAACACCATATATTTT
>TRBJ2-7|TRBV2|NA|NA
CASSETRYEQYF
TGTGCCAGCAGTGAAACCAGATACGAGCAGTACTTC
>TRBJ1-2|TRBV29-1|NA|NA
CSCASLASGYTF
TGCAGCTGCGCTAGCCTAGCCTCTGGCTACACCTTC
>TRBJ2-2|TRBV7-7|NA|TRBD1
CASSPDRGNTGELFF
TGTGCCAGCAGCCCGGACAGGGGGAACACCGGGGAGCTGTTTTTT
>TRBJ2-5|TRBV2|NA|TRBD1
CASSDRGLLETQYF
TGTGCCAGCAGCGACAGGGGGCTATTAGAGACCCAGTACTTC
>TRBJ2-3|TRBV7-9|NA|NA
CASSSSGTDTQYF
TGTGCCAGCAGCTCCTCGGGCACAGATACGCAGTATTTT
>TRBJ1-1|TRBV28|NA|NA
CASIESGYTEAFF
TGTGCCAGCATTGAGTCGGGATACACTGAAGCTTTCTTT
>TRBJ2-1|TRBV7-2|NA|NA
CASGGRGRNNEQFF
TGTGCCAGCGGCGGCCGGGGGAGGAACAATGAGCAGTTCTTC
>TRBJ1-5|TRBV30|NA|NA
CAWRGQRNQPQHF
TGTGCCTGGAGAGGTCAGCGGAATCAGCCCCAGCATTTT
>TRBJ1-2|TRBV28|NA|NA
CAISPGVGYGYTF
TGTGCCATCTCACCAGGGGTAGGCTATGGCTACACCTTC
>TRBJ1-5|TRBV28|NA|TRBD1
CASRWTGSNQPQHF
TGTGCCAGCAGGTGGACAGGGAGCAATCAGCCCCAGCATTTT
>TRBJ2-5|TRBV7-8|NA|TRBD2
CASSFASGTSQSATQYF
TGTGCCAGCAGCTTCGCGTCCGGGACTAGCCAGTCTGCGACCCAGTACTTC
>TRBJ2-1|TRBV2|NA|TRBD2
CASGLAGSSYNEQFF
TGTGCCAGCGGACTAGCGGGGAGTTCCTACAATGAGCAGTTCTTC
>TRBJ1-2|TRBV5-6|NA|NA
CASSLGTLGYGYTF
TGTGCCAGCAGCTTGGGGACACTCGGATATGGCTACACCTTC
>TRBJ1-1|TRBV15|NA|TRBD1
CATSRGYRQGSPETEAFF
TGTGCCACCAGCAGAGGTTATCGACAGGGCTCCCCGGAGACTGAAGCTTTCTTT
>TRBJ1-1|TRBV19|few|TRBD1
CASSIRGPGTEAFF
TGTGCCAGTAGTATCAGGGGGCCTGGCACTGAAGCTTTCTTT
>TRBJ2-5|TRBV18|NA|NA
CASSERVQETQYF
TGTGCCAGCTCAGAGAGGGTCCAAGAGACCCAGTACTTC
>TRBJ2-5|TRBV15|NA|NA
CATSRARYETQYF
TGTGCCACCAGCAGAGCCAGGTACGAGACCCAGTACTTC
>TRBJ1-2|TRBV5-6|NA|NA
CASSFSPHGYTF
TGTGCCAGCAGCTTTAGTCCCCATGGCTACACCTTC
>TRBJ2-7|TRBV2|NA|NA
CASSALDEQYF
TGTGCCAGCAGCGCACTTGACGAGCAGTACTTC
>TRBJ1-1|TRBV14|NA|NA
CASSFSPQGTEAFF
TGTGCCAGCAGTTTTTCTCCCCAGGGGACTGAAGCTTTCTTT
>TRBJ2-2|TRBV11-3|NA|TRBD2
CASFTPLAGVTGELFF
TGTGCCAGCTTCACCCCCCTAGCGGGGGTTACCGGGGAGCTGTTTTTT
>TRBJ1-3|TRBV6-5|NA|NA
CASRGQRGNTIYF
TGTGCCAGCAGAGGACAGCGTGGAAACACCATATATTTT